These 9 T cell receptor beta chains came from one sample sequenced in a study of CD4 and CD8 cells across lung adenocarcinoma regions listed by TCRdb under 2018. Libraries came from PCR. TCRdb shows the sequencer as HiSeq X Ten. TCRdb handled the public reads itself, with Q25 trimming in fastp and clone calling in MiXCR, and kept productive beta chains. Each entry merges the rows of one CDR3 protein and shows their most common DNA and genes. The sample yields roughly 20,000 distinct CDR3 sequences; roughly 50% were counted once. The ten largest clones take up roughly 18% of the sample. Source material: CD4+ T cells from the margin of a lung tumor. The cell subset or site label of this sample denotes: tumor margin region. Receptors were obtained from a male donor with lung adenocarcinoma. The CD4 and CD8 labels of this study may be unreliable.

Concerning this clonotype itself: Relative to the germline gene, one junction end is altered; a read error may explain this. This chain uses TRBV10-2 with TRBJ2-5, with D perhaps TRBD1 or TRBD2 (5 bases each). The germline CDR1 and CDR2 sequences are WSHSY and SAAADI. The CDR3 is 14 residues long. CDR3 nucleotide sequence: TGCGCGGGGCTCGGGGTACCGGGCAAAGAGACGCAGTACTTC. Its translation: CAGLGVPGKETQYF.

This clonotype is categorized as medium-sized. The chain recombines TRBV6-1 with TRBJ2-5, with 11 nucleotides matching TRBD2. The germline CDR1 and CDR2 sequences are MNHNS and SASEGT. CDR3 length: 15 amino acids. Trimming took 8 bases from V and 1 from J; bases not matched to a gene: 6. The CDR3 nucleotides read TGTGCCAGCGCTATTCTAGCGGGAGGCCAAGAGACCCAGTACTTC. As protein: CASAILAGGQETQYF.

V is TRBV27 and J is TRBJ2-3; D gene ambiguous. TRBJ2-4 explains the end of the DNA better; the J call may be wrong. Germline CDR1 is MNHEY and CDR2 is SMNVEV (reference sequence). This CDR3 region has 16 residues. CDR3 bases: TGTGCCAGCCGCGTAGCCGGGCCAGGCGTCACAGATACTCAGTACTTC. It is translated as CASRVAGPGVTDTQYF.

Remarks on this clonotype: At one end, the junction sequence differs from germline, possibly due to a read error. V gene TRBV27 combines with J gene TRBJ2-4, with 7 positions matching TRBD1. This CDR3 spans 13 amino acids. The germline V gene encodes CDR1 MNHEY and CDR2 SMNVEV (reference sequence). The CDR3 is CARGLKAKNIQYF. CDR3 bases: TGCGCCAGGGGGTTGAAAGCCAAAAACATTCAGTATTTC.

On this clonotype: The junction does not match germline at one end; this may be a read error. The CDR3 sequence: CARGLGSRDAETQYF. CDR3 DNA sequence: TGTGCCAGGGGGCTCGGGAGCCGTGACGCAGAGACGCAGTATTTC. This sequence joins TRBV6-4 and TRBJ2-3, with D perhaps TRBD2 (6 bases). The CDR3 extends over 15 amino acids. Germline V gene lookup returns CDR1 MRHNA and CDR2 SNTAGT.

This chain links TRBV7-8 with TRBJ2-1; TRBD1 might be the D (6 bases). The CDR3 is 16 residues long. The V end lost 0 bases, the J end lost 10 bases, and 19 bases lay between the germline ends. From germline, CDR1 is SGHVS and CDR2 FQNEAQ. CDR3 protein: CASSLARTAVSYEQFF. CDR3 coding DNA: TGTGCCAGCAGCTTAGCAAGGACAGCAGTCTCCTACGAGCAGTTCTTC.

Comments on this clonotype: One junction end disagrees with the germline gene, perhaps due to a read error. The chain joins TRBV6-1 to TRBJ2-1; D is unresolved. The germline V gene has CDR1 MNHNS and CDR2 SASEGT. The CDR3 totals 13 residues. CDR3 protein: CASRETPYNEQFF. CDR3 nucleotide sequence: TGTGCCAGCCGTGAGACACCCTACAATGAGCAGTTCTTC.

The chain joins TRBV4-2 to TRBJ2-5, with D perhaps matching TRBD2 (6 bases). The J call may not be correct, given that the DNA end is closer to TRBJ2-3. CDR1 and CDR2 (germline): LGHNA, YNFKEQ. The CDR3 is 16 residues long. CDR3 protein: CASRRDGGRDPETQYF. DNA of the CDR3: TGTGCCAGCAGGCGGGACGGCGGCCGTGACCCAGAGACCCAGTATTTT.

Many counts were recorded for this clonotype. The chain is built from TRBV10-2 and TRBJ2-1; D uncertain. Looked up from germline, CDR1 is WSHSY and CDR2 is SAAADI. Trimming removed 6 bases from V and 10 bases from J, with 10 bases in between. This CDR3 spans 11 amino acids. CDR3 sequence reads: CASSHTSEQFF. In DNA, the CDR3 is TGCGCCAGCAGCCACACCAGCGAGCAGTTCTTC.